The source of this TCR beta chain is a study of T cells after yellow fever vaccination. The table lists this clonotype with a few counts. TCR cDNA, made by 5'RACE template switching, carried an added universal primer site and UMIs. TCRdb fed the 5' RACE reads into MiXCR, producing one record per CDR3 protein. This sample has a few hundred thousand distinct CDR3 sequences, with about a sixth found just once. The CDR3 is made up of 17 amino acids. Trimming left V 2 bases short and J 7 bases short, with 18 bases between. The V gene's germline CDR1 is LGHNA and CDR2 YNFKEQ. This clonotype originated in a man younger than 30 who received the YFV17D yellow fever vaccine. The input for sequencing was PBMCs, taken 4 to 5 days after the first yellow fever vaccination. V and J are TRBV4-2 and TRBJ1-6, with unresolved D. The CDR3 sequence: CASSQTVVSTWNSPLHF. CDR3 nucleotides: TGTGCCAGCAGCCAAACAGTCGTGAGCACGTGGAATTCACCCCTCCACTTT.